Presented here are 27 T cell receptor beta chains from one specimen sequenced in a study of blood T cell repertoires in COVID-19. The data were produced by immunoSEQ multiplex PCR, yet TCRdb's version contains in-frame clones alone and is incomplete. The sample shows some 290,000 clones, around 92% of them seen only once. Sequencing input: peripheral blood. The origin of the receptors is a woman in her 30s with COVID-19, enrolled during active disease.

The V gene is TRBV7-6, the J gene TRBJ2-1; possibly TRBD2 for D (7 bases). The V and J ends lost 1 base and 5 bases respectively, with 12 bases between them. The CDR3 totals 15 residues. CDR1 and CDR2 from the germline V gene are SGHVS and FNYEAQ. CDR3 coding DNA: TGTGCCAGCAGCTTAGTGAGGGGGGGCAACAATGAGCAGTTCTTC. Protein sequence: CASSLVRGGNNEQFF.

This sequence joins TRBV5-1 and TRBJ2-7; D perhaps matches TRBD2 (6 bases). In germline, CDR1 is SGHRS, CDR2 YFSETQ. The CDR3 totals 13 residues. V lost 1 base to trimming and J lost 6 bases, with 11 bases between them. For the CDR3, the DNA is TGCGCCAGCAGCTTGAGTGCGGGGCGCGAGCAGTACTTC. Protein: CASSLSAGREQYF.

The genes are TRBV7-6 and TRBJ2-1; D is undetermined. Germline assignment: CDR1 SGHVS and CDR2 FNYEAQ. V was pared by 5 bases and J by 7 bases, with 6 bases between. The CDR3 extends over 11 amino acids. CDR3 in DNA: TGTGCCAGCAGCCAGTTGAATGAGCAGTTCTTC. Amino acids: CASSQLNEQFF.

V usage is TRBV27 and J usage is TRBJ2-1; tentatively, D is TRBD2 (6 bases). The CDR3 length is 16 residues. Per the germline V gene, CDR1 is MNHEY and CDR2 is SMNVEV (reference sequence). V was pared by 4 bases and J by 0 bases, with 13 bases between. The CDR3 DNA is TGTGCCAGCAGTTCCAGGGACTTCAGCTCCTACAATGAGCAGTTCTTC. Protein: CASSSRDFSSYNEQFF.

CDR3 sequence: CASSLLIGEQFF. The CDR3 DNA is TGTGCCAGCAGCCTACTAATTGGGGAGCAGTTCTTC. The J gene is TRBJ2-1, the V gene TRBV6-5, with unresolved D. Per the germline V gene, CDR1 is MNHEY and CDR2 is SVGAGI. V was cut by 6 bases and J by 10 bases, with 13 bases left in between. This CDR3 comprises 12 residues.

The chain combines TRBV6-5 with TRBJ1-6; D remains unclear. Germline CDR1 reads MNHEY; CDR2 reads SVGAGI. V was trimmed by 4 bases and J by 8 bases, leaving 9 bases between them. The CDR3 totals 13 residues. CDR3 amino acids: CASSSVTYSPLHF. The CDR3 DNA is TGTGCCAGCAGTTCAGTTACCTATTCACCCCTCCACTTT.

The CDR3 loop reads CASSPEDYGYTF. The CDR3 DNA reads as TGTGCCAGCAGTCCAGAGGACTATGGCTACACCTTC. The V call is TRBV28, the J call TRBJ1-2, with no clear D. Trimming took off 5 bases at V and 3 bases at J, with 7 bases between the two ends. Germline V CDR1 and CDR2: MDHEN, SYDVKM. The CDR3 sequence is 12 residues long.

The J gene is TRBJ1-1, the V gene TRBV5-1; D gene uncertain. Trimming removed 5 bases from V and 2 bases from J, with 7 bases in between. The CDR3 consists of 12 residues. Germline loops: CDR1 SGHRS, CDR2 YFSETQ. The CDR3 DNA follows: TGCGCCAGCAGTTTAATCAACACTGAAGCTTTCTTT. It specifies CASSLINTEAFF. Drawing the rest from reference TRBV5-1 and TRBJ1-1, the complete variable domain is KAGVTQTPRYLIKTRGQQVTLSCSPISGHRSVSWYQQTPGQGLQFLFEYFSETQRNKGNFPGRFSGRQFSNSRSEMNVSTLELGDSALYLCASSLINTEAFFGQGTRLTVV.

The CDR3 reads CASSPRGGGARREQYF. As DNA, the CDR3 is TGTGCCAGCAGCCCCCGGGGGGGAGGGGCCAGACGGGAGCAGTACTTC. The J gene is TRBJ2-7, the V gene TRBV11-2; 8 bases fit TRBD2. Germline CDR1 reads SGHAT; CDR2 reads FQNNGV. The CDR3 is 16 amino acids. J lost 7 bases, V lost 5 bases, and 16 bases had no gene match.

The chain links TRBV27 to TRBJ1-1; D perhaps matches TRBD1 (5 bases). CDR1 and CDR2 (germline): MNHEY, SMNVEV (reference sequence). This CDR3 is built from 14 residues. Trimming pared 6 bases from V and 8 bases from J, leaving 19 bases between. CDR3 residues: CASRDRQSLVEAFF. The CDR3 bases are TGTGCCAGCAGGGACCGACAGAGCTTAGTAGAAGCTTTCTTT.

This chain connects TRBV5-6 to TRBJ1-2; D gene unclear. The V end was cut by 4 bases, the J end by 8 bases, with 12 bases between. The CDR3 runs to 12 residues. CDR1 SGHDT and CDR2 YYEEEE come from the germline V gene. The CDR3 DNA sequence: TGTGCCAGCAGCACCCTATATTTAGGCTACACCTTC. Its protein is CASSTLYLGYTF.

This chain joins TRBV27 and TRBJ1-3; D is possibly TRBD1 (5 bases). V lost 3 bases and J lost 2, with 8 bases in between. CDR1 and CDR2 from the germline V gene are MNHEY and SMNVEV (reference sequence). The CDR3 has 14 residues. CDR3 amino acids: CASSLLGPGNTIYF. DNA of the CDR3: TGTGCCAGCAGTTTGTTGGGGCCTGGAAACACCATATATTTT.

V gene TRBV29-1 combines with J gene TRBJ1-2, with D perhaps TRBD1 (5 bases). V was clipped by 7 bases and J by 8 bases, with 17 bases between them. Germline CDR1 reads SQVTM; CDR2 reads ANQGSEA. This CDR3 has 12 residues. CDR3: CSAVLVGEGYTF. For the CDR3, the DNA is TGCAGCGCCGTGCTGGTAGGGGAAGGCTACACCTTC.

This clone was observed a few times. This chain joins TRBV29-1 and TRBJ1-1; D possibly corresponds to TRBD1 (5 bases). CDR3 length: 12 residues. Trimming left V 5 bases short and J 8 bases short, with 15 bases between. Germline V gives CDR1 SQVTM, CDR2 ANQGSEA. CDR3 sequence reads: CSVLRGSVEAFF. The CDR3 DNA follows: TGCAGCGTTCTTCGGGGGAGCGTGGAAGCTTTCTTT. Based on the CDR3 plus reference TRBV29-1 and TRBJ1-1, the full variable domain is SAVISQKPSRDICQRGTSLTIQCQVDSQVTMMFWYRQQPGQSLTLIATANQGSEATYESGFVIDKFPISRPNLTFSTLTVSNMSPEDSSIYLCSVLRGSVEAFFGQGTRLTVV.

This CDR3 reads CASSVASGFSTEAFF. The CDR3 DNA follows: TGTGCCAGCAGCGTAGCGTCAGGGTTTAGCACTGAAGCTTTCTTT. The rearrangement joins TRBV9 to TRBJ1-1, with TRBD1 as a possible D gene (5 bases). Germline CDR1 reads SGDLS; CDR2 reads YYNGEE. This CDR3 is built from 15 residues. The germline V and J ends were trimmed by 0 bases and 4 bases, with 13 bases remaining between them.

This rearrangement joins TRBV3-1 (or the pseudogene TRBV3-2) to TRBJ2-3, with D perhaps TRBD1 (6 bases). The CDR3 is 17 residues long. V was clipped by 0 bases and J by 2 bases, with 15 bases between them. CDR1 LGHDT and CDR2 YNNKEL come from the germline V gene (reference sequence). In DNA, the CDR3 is TGTGCCAGCAGCCAAGAGGGTACAGGGCGGCTCACAGATACGCAGTATTTT. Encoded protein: CASSQEGTGRLTDTQYF.

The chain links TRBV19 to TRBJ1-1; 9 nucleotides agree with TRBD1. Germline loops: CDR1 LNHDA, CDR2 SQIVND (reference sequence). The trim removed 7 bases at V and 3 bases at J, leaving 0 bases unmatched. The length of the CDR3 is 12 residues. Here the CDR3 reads CASNRGHTEAFF. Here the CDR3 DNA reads TGTGCCAGTAACAGGGGGCACACTGAAGCTTTCTTT.

CDR3: CASSPPADTQYF. The CDR3 DNA sequence: TGTGCCAGCAGCCCCCCCGCAGATACGCAGTATTTT. The J gene is TRBJ2-3, the V gene TRBV12-3 or TRBV12-4; D not certain. There are 12 residues in the CDR3. Trimming left V 6 bases short and J 4 bases short, with 8 bases between.

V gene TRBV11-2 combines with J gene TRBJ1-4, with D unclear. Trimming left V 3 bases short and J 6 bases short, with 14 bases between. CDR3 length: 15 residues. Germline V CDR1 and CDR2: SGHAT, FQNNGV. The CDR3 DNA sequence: TGTGCCAGCAGCTTGGTTTTAGGCCTAGATGAAAAACTGTTTTTT. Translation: CASSLVLGLDEKLFF.

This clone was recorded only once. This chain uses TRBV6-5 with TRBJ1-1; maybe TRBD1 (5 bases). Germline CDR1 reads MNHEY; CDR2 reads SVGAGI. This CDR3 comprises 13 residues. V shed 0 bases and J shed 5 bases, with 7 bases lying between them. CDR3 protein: CASSYSAGTEAFF. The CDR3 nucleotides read TGTGCCAGCAGTTACTCAGCAGGGACTGAAGCTTTCTTT.

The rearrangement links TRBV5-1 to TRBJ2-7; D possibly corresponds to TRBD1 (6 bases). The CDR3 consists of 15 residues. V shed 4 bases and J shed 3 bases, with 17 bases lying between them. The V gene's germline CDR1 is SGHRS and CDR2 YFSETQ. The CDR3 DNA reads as TGCGCCAGCAGCCCTCCTGGGACACCAAACTACGAGCAGTACTTC. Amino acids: CASSPPGTPNYEQYF.

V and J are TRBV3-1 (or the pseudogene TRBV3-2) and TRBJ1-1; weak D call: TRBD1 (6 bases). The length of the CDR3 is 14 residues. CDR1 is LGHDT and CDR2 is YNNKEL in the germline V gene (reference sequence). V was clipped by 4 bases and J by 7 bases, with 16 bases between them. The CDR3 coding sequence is TGTGCCAGCAGCCGCTCAACGGGACAACGTGAAGCTTTCTTT. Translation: CASSRSTGQREAFF.

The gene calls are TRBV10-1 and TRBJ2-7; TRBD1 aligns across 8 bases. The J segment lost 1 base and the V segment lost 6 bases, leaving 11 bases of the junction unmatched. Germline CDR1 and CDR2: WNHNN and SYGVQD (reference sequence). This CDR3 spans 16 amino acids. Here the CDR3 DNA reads TGCGCCAGCAGCCCCGGGACAGGAACGGGGTCCTACGAGCAGTACTTC. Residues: CASSPGTGTGSYEQYF.

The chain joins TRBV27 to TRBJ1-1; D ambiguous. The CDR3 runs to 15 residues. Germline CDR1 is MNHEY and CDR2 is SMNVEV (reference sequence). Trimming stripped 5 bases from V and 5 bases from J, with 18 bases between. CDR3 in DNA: TGTGCCAGCAGTCCCCAAACATCCGCCAAGACTGAAGCTTTCTTT. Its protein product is CASSPQTSAKTEAFF.

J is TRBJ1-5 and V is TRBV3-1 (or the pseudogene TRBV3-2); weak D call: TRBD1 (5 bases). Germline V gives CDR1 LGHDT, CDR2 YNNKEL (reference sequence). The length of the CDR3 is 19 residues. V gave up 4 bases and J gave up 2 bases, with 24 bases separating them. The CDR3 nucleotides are TGTGCCAGCAGCCTATCCCTTGGGACTCTTTCCCGAGGCAATCAGCCCCAGCATTTT. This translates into CASSLSLGTLSRGNQPQHF.

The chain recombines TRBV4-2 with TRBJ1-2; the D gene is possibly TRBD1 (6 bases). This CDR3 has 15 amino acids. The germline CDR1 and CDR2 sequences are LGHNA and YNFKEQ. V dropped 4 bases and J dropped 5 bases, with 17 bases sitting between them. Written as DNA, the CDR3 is TGTGCCAGCAGCCTTGGGACGCCAGGGGATTATGGCTACACCTTC. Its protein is CASSLGTPGDYGYTF.

CDR3 region: CASSLLGRGNTGELFF. The CDR3 DNA reads TGTGCCAGCAGCTTGTTAGGCCGGGGGAACACCGGGGAGCTGTTTTTT. J is TRBJ2-2 and V is TRBV11-2, with TRBD2 as a possible D gene (5 bases). V lost 3 bases and J 1 base, leaving 12 bases between the germline ends. Germline V gives CDR1 SGHAT, CDR2 FQNNGV. The CDR3 covers 16 residues. Filled out from reference TRBV11-2 and TRBJ2-2, the complete variable domain reads EAGVAQSPRYKIIEKRQSVAFWCNPISGHATLYWYQQILGQGPKLLIQFQNNGVVDDSQLPKDRFSAERLKGVDSTLKIQPAKLEDSAVYLCASSLLGRGNTGELFFGEGSRLTVL.